This T cell receptor beta chain was documented in a study of cytomegalovirus exposure and HLA in healthy donors. Study-wide findings and caveats: The study listed approximately 170 cytomegalovirus-associated TCR beta chains. Reportedly, a later analysis found an Asian-associated ancestry cluster had fewer N-insertions than the approximately 600-donor mean.

In this sample, this clone turned up once. Its antigen remains unidentified. CDR3 length: 18 residues. Germline CDR1 MDHEN, CDR2 SYDVKM. Trimming cost V 4 bases and J 3 bases, with 22 bases left between them. Primers for the PCR totalled 60 Vbeta and 13 Jbeta. TCRdb's table, derived via immunoSEQ multiplex PCR, lists solely in-frame clones and lacks some. The top ten hold approximately 7.8% of the sample, which has around 140,000 clones, about 74% seen once. Sequenced: PBMCs. The receptor was derived from a male donor in good health and CMV-seronegative. The V gene is TRBV28, the J gene TRBJ2-4; weak D call: TRBD2 (5 bases). The CDR3: CASSSTGNLPVGKNIQYF. The CDR3 DNA sequence: TGTGCCAGCAGTTCAACGGGAAACCTCCCAGTGGGCAAAAACATTCAGTACTTC.